Below, 16 T cell receptor beta chains from the same sample are listed, as sequenced in a study of memory CD4+ T cells and cytomegalovirus serostatus. Here immunoSEQ multiplex PCR was the method, and the copy in TCRdb shows in-frame clones only, minus some. The table shows 30,000 to 40,000 clones, with around 80% occurring only once. Single viable CD3+CD4+CD8-CD45RO+ cells were sorted as the memory CD4+ T cells. The material sequenced was memory CD4+ T cells from blood. The origin of the receptors is an adult in good health and CMV-seropositive.

The rearrangement links TRBV7-2 to TRBJ2-3; tentative D call: TRBD1 (5 bases). The CDR3 covers 14 residues. Trimming left V 1 base short and J 11 bases short, with 16 bases between. CDR1 is SGHTA, CDR2 FQGNSA, per germline. The CDR3 spells CASSLETISTGQYF. In DNA, the CDR3 is TGTGCCAGCAGCTTAGAAACAATTTCAACAGGGCAGTATTTT.

V usage is TRBV7-9 and J usage is TRBJ2-1; D assignment may be TRBD1 or TRBD2 (5 bases each). Germline V CDR1 and CDR2: SEHNR, FQNEAQ (reference sequence). Deletions cut 5 bases from V and 5 bases from J, with 16 bases between. The CDR3 runs to 15 residues. In DNA, the CDR3 is TGTGCCAGCAGCGACCCTATTCGGGACCACAATGAGCAGTTCTTC. Translated, it gives CASSDPIRDHNEQFF.

V is TRBV10-1 and J is TRBJ1-2; D gene unclear. CDR1 and CDR2 (germline): WNHNN, SYGVQD (reference sequence). The CDR3 spans 17 residues. Trimming pared 2 bases from V and 4 bases from J, leaving 20 bases between. This chain's CDR3 is CASSEGPWHPATYGYTF. In nucleotides, the CDR3 is TGCGCCAGCAGTGAGGGGCCATGGCACCCCGCCACCTATGGCTACACCTTC.

The CDR3 sequence: CASSVSGRAFF. DNA for the CDR3: TGTGCCAGCAGTGTCTCAGGGAGGGCTTTCTTT. The chain is built from TRBV2 and TRBJ1-1; possible D gene TRBD1, 5 bases. There are 11 residues in the CDR3. The V gene lost 4 bases and the J gene lost 11 bases, with 11 bases spanning the gap. Looked up from germline, CDR1 is SNHLY and CDR2 is FYNNEI.

This CDR3 is CASSVVPGQNSPLHF. The CDR3 bases are TGTGCCAGCAGCGTAGTTCCGGGACAGAATTCACCCCTCCACTTT. The V call is TRBV9, the J call TRBJ1-6, with TRBD1 matching 7 bases. The CDR3 totals 15 residues. The germline gives CDR1 SGDLS, CDR2 YYNGEE. The ends lost 0 bases at V and 7 bases at J; junction bases unmatched: 4.

The rearrangement links TRBV7-9 to TRBJ2-1; weak D call: TRBD2 (6 bases). V was trimmed by 2 bases and J by 7 bases, leaving 18 bases between them. Germline assignment: CDR1 SEHNR and CDR2 FQNEAQ (reference sequence). The CDR3 runs to 16 residues. CDR3 DNA sequence: TGTGCCAGCAGCTTACTGGGGCGGGAATCGAGAAATGAGCAGTTCTTC. Translation: CASSLLGRESRNEQFF.

This clone was detected only a few times. This chain uses TRBV9 with TRBJ1-3; TRBD1 is a possible D gene (5 bases). CDR3 length: 17 amino acids. Per germline, CDR1 SGDLS and CDR2 YYNGEE. Trimming shortened V by 0 bases and J by 0 bases, and 13 bases separated the two germline ends. The CDR3 DNA sequence: TGTGCCAGCAGCGTAGCTTGGGGCTTTACCTCTGGAAACACCATATATTTT. Translating gives CASSVAWGFTSGNTIYF. Drawing the rest from reference TRBV9 and TRBJ1-3, the complete variable domain is DSGVTQTPKHLITATGQRVTLRCSPRSGDLSVYWYQQSLDQGLQFLIQYYNGEERAKGNILERFSAQQFPDLHSELNLSSLELGDSALYFCASSVAWGFTSGNTIYFGEGSWLTVV.

The chain uses TRBV5-1 and TRBJ2-1; TRBD1 aligns across 11 bases. The junction had 7 bases not matched to a gene; V was cut back by 1 base and J by 1 base. This CDR3 contains 18 residues. Germline loops: CDR1 SGHRS, CDR2 YFSETQ. The DNA of the CDR3 is TGCGCCAGCAGCTTGACCGGGACAGGGGGGAGATCCTACAATGAGCAGTTCTTC. Translation: CASSLTGTGGRSYNEQFF.

This rearrangement joins TRBV11-1 to TRBJ2-3, with TRBD2 identical over 8 bases. The CDR3 length is 15 residues. V lost 5 bases to trimming and J lost 3 bases; unmatched junction nucleotides: 7. Germline loops: CDR1 SGHAT, CDR2 FQDESV (reference sequence). This chain's CDR3 is CASSLGLALTDTQYF. In DNA form, the CDR3 reads TGTGCCAGCAGCCTAGGACTAGCTCTGACAGATACGCAGTATTTT.

This chain uses TRBV19 with TRBJ1-1, with a weak D call TRBD1 (5 bases). CDR1 and CDR2 from the germline V gene are LNHDA and SQIVND (reference sequence). The CDR3 length is 14 residues. Trimming stripped 1 base from V and 5 bases from J, with 11 bases between. The CDR3 DNA sequence: TGTGCCAGTAGTATAGGTCCAGGGAGGACTGAAGCTTTCTTT. It translates to CASSIGPGRTEAFF. Based on the CDR3 plus reference TRBV19 and TRBJ1-1, the full variable domain is DGGITQSPKYLFRKEGQNVTLSCEQNLNHDAMYWYRQDPGQGLRLIYYSQIVNDFQKGDIAEGYSVSREKKESFPLTVTSAQKNPTAFYLCASSIGPGRTEAFFGQGTRLTVV.

This clone has only a few counts. V usage is TRBV6-5 and J usage is TRBJ1-1, with D unresolved. Deletions cut 0 bases from V and 6 bases from J, with 8 bases between. The CDR3 is 13 residues long. The germline gives CDR1 MNHEY, CDR2 SVGAGI. Written as DNA, the CDR3 is TGTGCCAGCAGTTACTCGCCGGGTTCTGAAGCTTTCTTT. Protein product: CASSYSPGSEAFF.

V usage is TRBV6-6 and J usage is TRBJ2-2; TRBD2 matches at 7 bases. This CDR3 has 16 amino acids. The V gene end was trimmed by 0 bases and the J gene end by 3 bases; junction bases not matched to a gene: 4. Germline values: CDR1 MNHNY, CDR2 SVGAGI (reference sequence). The CDR3 protein is CASSYSGGIDTGELFF. Written as DNA, the CDR3 is TGTGCCAGCAGTTACTCGGGGGGGATCGACACCGGGGAGCTGTTTTTT.

This clone has more than one count but fewer than ten. The chain links TRBV20-1 to TRBJ2-7, with D unclear. Germline V lookup: CDR1 DFQATT, CDR2 SNEGSKA (reference sequence). V lost 6 bases to trimming and J lost 3 bases, with 9 bases between them. The CDR3 covers 11 residues. The CDR3 spells CSALLDYEQYF. The CDR3 DNA sequence: TGCAGTGCCCTCTTGGACTACGAGCAGTACTTC.

This clone was seen a single time. The V call is TRBV5-4, the J call TRBJ2-1; D could derive from TRBD1 or TRBD2 (6 bases each). V was pared by 0 bases and J by 5 bases, with 12 bases between. Germline V CDR1 and CDR2: SGHNT, YYREEE (reference sequence). The CDR3 length is 15 residues. In DNA, the CDR3 is TGTGCCAGCAGCTTGGGTGCGGGGACACACAATGAGCAGTTCTTC. Amino acids: CASSLGAGTHNEQFF.

This clone has more than one count but fewer than ten. The V gene is TRBV2, the J gene TRBJ1-5; unclear D gene. Trimming pared 1 base from V and 3 bases from J, leaving 7 bases between. Germline loops: CDR1 SNHLY, CDR2 FYNNEI. This CDR3 comprises 14 residues. CDR3 sequence reads: CASSEGQNNQPQHF. The CDR3 region has the DNA TGTGCCAGCAGTGAAGGGCAGAACAATCAGCCCCAGCATTTT.

This chain links TRBV6-5 with TRBJ2-3, with no clear D. This CDR3 region has 14 residues. V was clipped by 8 bases and J by 2 bases, with 14 bases between them. Germline CDR1 and CDR2: MNHEY and SVGAGI. CDR3 region: CASSAKQLTDTQYF. As DNA, the CDR3 is TGTGCCAGCTCGGCGAAGCAGCTCACAGATACGCAGTATTTT.